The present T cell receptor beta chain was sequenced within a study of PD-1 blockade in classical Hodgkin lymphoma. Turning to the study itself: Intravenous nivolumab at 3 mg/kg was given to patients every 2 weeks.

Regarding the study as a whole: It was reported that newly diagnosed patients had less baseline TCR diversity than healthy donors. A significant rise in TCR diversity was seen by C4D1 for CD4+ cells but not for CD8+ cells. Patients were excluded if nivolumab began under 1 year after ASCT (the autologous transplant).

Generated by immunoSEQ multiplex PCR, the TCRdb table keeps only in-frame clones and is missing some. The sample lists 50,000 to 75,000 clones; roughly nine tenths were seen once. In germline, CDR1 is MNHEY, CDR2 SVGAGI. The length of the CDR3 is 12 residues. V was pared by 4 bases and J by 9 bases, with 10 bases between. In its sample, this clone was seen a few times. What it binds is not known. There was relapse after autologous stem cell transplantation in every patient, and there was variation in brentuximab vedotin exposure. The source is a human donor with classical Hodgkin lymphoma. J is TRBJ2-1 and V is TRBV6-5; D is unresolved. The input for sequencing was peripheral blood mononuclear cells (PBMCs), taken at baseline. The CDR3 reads CASSSGLSEQFF. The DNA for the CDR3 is TGTGCCAGCAGTTCGGGCCTTTCTGAGCAGTTCTTC.